This entry lists 11 T cell receptor beta chains sequenced from one sample in a study of blood T cell repertoires in COVID-19. Here immunoSEQ multiplex PCR was the method, and the copy in TCRdb shows in-frame clones only, minus some. The data contain roughly 150,000 clones, roughly 78% of them seen just once; the ten biggest clones take up 7.5% to 8.5%. Sequencing was done on a sample of peripheral blood. Receptor source: a woman aged 55-75 years with COVID-19, enrolled during active disease.

This sequence joins TRBV28 and TRBJ1-2; maybe TRBD1 (6 bases). The CDR3 extends over 14 amino acids. The V end was cut by 6 bases, the J end by 4 bases, with 15 bases between. Per the germline V gene, CDR1 is MDHEN and CDR2 is SYDVKM. The chain's CDR3 is CASRRQAFIYGYTF. CDR3 nucleotides: TGTGCCAGCAGGAGACAGGCGTTTATCTATGGCTACACCTTC.

The chain combines TRBV5-4 with TRBJ2-3; 8 bases map to TRBD1. CDR3 length equals 14 residues. Germline trimming cut 6 bases from V and 4 bases from J; bases unmatched to any gene: 7. From germline, CDR1 is SGHNT and CDR2 YYREEE (reference sequence). DNA of the CDR3: TGTGCCAGCACGCGAGCAGGGGGCGCAGATACGCAGTATTTT. This codes for CASTRAGGADTQYF.

The rearrangement joins TRBV6-1 to TRBJ1-5, with D possibly matching TRBD1 (5 bases). CDR1 MNHNS and CDR2 SASEGT come from the germline V gene. Trimming stripped 2 bases from V and 5 bases from J, with 10 bases between. This CDR3 comprises 14 residues. The CDR3 coding sequence is TGTGCCAGCAGTGAAAATTTAGGGGATCAGCCCCAGCATTTT. It yields the protein CASSENLGDQPQHF.

This clone was seen once. The rearrangement uses TRBV7-3 and TRBJ1-1; tentative D call: TRBD1 (5 bases). V lost 2 bases, J lost 1 base, and 8 bases lay in between. The length of the CDR3 is 14 residues. Germline V lookup: CDR1 SGHTA, CDR2 FQGTGA. CDR3 DNA sequence: TGTGCCAGCAGCTTAGGAGGGGCGAACACTGAAGCTTTCTTT. It is translated as CASSLGGANTEAFF.

This clone was picked up many times. The chain recombines TRBV19 with TRBJ2-2, with 10 positions matching TRBD1. The CDR3 is 15 residues long. Germline V gene data show CDR1 as LNHDA and CDR2 as SQIVND (reference sequence). The J segment lost 1 base and the V segment lost 5 bases, leaving 1 base of the junction unmatched. Written as DNA, the CDR3 is TGTGCCAGTAGTTGGACAGGGGGGAACACCGGGGAGCTGTTTTTT. Protein product: CASSWTGGNTGELFF.

The chain carries TRBV5-8 and TRBJ2-3; 9 nucleotides agree with TRBD1. With V trimmed by 3 bases and J by 5 bases, 4 bases remained unmatched. CDR1 and CDR2 (germline): SGHTS, YDEGEE. CDR3 length: 14 residues. CDR3 amino acids: CASSWDRAGDTQYF. CDR3 coding DNA: TGTGCCAGCAGCTGGGACAGGGCCGGAGATACGCAGTATTTT. Supplemented by reference TRBV5-8 and TRBJ2-3, the full variable domain reads EAGVTQSPTHLIKTRGQQATLRCSPISGHTSVYWYQQALGLGLQFLLWYDEGEERNRGNFPPRFSGRQFPNYSSELNVNALELEDSALYLCASSWDRAGDTQYFGPGTRLTVL.

The chain employs TRBV28 and TRBJ1-5; D uncertain. The CDR3 contains 13 residues. Germline assignment: CDR1 MDHEN and CDR2 SYDVKM. V was clipped by 10 bases and J by 6 bases, with 16 bases between them. This CDR3 is CATQPEATQPQHF. For the CDR3, the DNA is TGTGCCACCCAACCCGAGGCCACTCAGCCCCAGCATTTT.

This chain links TRBV5-4 with TRBJ1-2; 8 nucleotides line up with TRBD1. The junction had 5 bases not matched to a gene; V was cut back by 4 bases and J by 6 bases. Germline values: CDR1 SGHNT, CDR2 YYREEE (reference sequence). The CDR3 contains 13 residues. CDR3 DNA: TGTGCCAGCAGCATCGAGACAGGGGATGGCTACACCTTC. Encoded protein: CASSIETGDGYTF.

The J gene is TRBJ2-2, the V gene TRBV10-3; D is possibly TRBD1 (6 bases). The ends were cut back, 7 bases at V and 0 bases at J, with 12 bases in the middle. This CDR3 is built from 15 residues. In germline, CDR1 is ENHRY, CDR2 SYGVKD. The CDR3 spells CAITPDSANTGELFF. For the CDR3, the DNA is TGTGCCATCACCCCGGACAGCGCGAACACCGGGGAGCTGTTTTTT.

In its sample, this clone was seen once. The rearrangement joins TRBV5-4 to TRBJ1-1, with 7 bases matching TRBD1. V trimming: 0 bases; J trimming: 4 bases; junction bases outside the gene matches: 3. Germline lookup yields CDR1 SGHNT and CDR2 YYREEE (reference sequence). The CDR3 totals 14 residues. The CDR3 coding sequence is TGTGCCAGCAGCTTGGCAGGGGGAGTCACTGAAGCTTTCTTT. Its protein is CASSLAGGVTEAFF.

The genes are TRBV11-3 and TRBJ1-4; D might be TRBD1 (6 bases). V lost 6 bases, J lost 5 bases, and 25 bases lay in between. Germline CDR1 and CDR2: SGHNT and YENEEA. The CDR3 has 18 amino acids. CDR3 protein: CASSSHSRQGQGNEKLFF. The CDR3 DNA follows: TGTGCCAGCAGTTCTCATTCCCGGCAGGGCCAGGGGAATGAAAAACTGTTTTTT.